A selection of T cell receptor beta chains follows, all from one sample in a study of T-cell memory formation after mild COVID-19. MiXCR, applied by TCRdb to the 5' RACE reads, yields one record per CDR3 protein. This table has around 36,000 distinct CDR3 sequences, roughly an eighth appearing once. Sequenced material: PBMCs or a T cell subset sorted from them (not recorded which). These receptors all stem from a man in his late teens or twenties who had mild COVID-19 (a few samples of this study predate the infection). Cell type and time point are not known. The CDR3 runs from the conserved cysteine through the conserved F or W. D genes are given only for firm matches. Size is stated for part of the rows, as once, few or many counts, or as a class when the clone is expanded.

V	D	J	size	DNA	CDR3
TRBV7-6	NA	TRBJ1-3	many	TGTGCCAGCAGCCCTATGTTGGGGGAACCCTCTGGAAACACCATATATTTT	CASSPMLGEPSGNTIYF
TRBV5-1	NA	TRBJ2-5	many	TGCGCCAGCAGCTTGGGGGGTACCAAGGAGACCCAGTACTTC	CASSLGGTKETQYF
TRBV28	TRBD1	TRBJ1-2	many	TGTGCCAGCAGTGCCGCTACTCAGACAGGGATCAACTATGGCTACACCTTC	CASSAATQTGINYGYTF
TRBV7-3	TRBD2	TRBJ2-5	many	TGTGCCAGCAGCCGACTAGCACGGGAGACCCAGTACTTC	CASSRLARETQYF
TRBV11-2	NA	TRBJ2-7	many	TGTGCCAGCACCTCAATCGGACGGGTCAACTCCTACGAGCAGTACTTC	CASTSIGRVNSYEQYF
TRBV14	NA	TRBJ1-5	many	TGTGCCAGCAGCCAAGGATTAGGGCAGCCCCAGCATTTT	CASSQGLGQPQHF
TRBV5-8	NA	TRBJ2-3	many	TGTGCCAGCAGCCGTAGCGCAGATACGCAGTATTTT	CASSRSADTQYF
TRBV7-3	NA	TRBJ2-1	many	TGTGCCAGCAGCAATACTCCGGGGAGATACTACAATGAGCAGTTCTTC	CASSNTPGRYYNEQFF
TRBV5-6	NA	TRBJ1-2	many	TGTGCCAGCAGCTTGGCGGGACATGGCTACACCTTC	CASSLAGHGYTF
TRBV2	TRBD1	TRBJ1-4	NA	TGTGCCAGCAGGAAATCCGGGACAGGGCCCGAAAAACTGTTTTTT	CASRKSGTGPEKLFF
TRBV27	NA	TRBJ1-2	many	TGTGCCAGCAGTTTACTGGGGGGCGAGGGCTACACCTTC	CASSLLGGEGYTF
TRBV18	TRBD1	TRBJ1-1	few	TGTGCCAGCTCACCACAGGGGGCACCGAACACTGAAGCTTTCTTT	CASSPQGAPNTEAFF
TRBV15	NA	TRBJ1-5	many	TGTGCCACCAGCAGGGAAGCCAGTAATAGCAATCAGCCCCAGCATTTT	CATSREASNSNQPQHF
TRBV5-4	NA	TRBJ2-3	few	TGTGCCAGCAGCGCTCAGCTAACTAGCACAGATACGCAGTATTTT	CASSAQLTSTDTQYF
TRBV6-5	TRBD1	TRBJ1-1	many	TGTGCCAGCAGTTACCACGGGACAGGAACTGAAGCTTTCTTT	CASSYHGTGTEAFF
TRBV5-5	TRBD2	TRBJ2-1	many	TGTGCCAGCAGCTTGGACGGACTAGCGGGCAATGAGCAGTTCTTC	CASSLDGLAGNEQFF
TRBV7-2	TRBD1	TRBJ1-2	many	TGTGCCAGCAGCCAATCGGGACAGGGATATGGCTACACCTTC	CASSQSGQGYGYTF
TRBV11-3	TRBD1	TRBJ1-5	many	TGTGCCAGCAGTCTCGGGACAGCCATTAATCAGCCCCAGCATTTT	CASSLGTAINQPQHF
TRBV5-1	NA	TRBJ2-3	few	TGCGCCAGCAGCTTGGGACTTCAAGGAGATACGCAGTATTTT	CASSLGLQGDTQYF
TRBV20-1	NA	TRBJ2-2	NA	TGCAGTGCTAGAGATAGTAATAGGATCACCGGGGAGCTGTTTTTT	CSARDSNRITGELFF
TRBV7-2	TRBD2	TRBJ2-2	many	TGTGCCAGCAGCCCCCGAGCGGGAACTAGTACCGGGGAGCTGTTTTTT	CASSPRAGTSTGELFF
TRBV7-7	NA	TRBJ2-5	many	TGTGCCAGCAGCCCTACTAGCACTGGAGAGACCCAGTACTTC	CASSPTSTGETQYF
TRBV7-2	NA	TRBJ2-4	many	TGTGCCAGCAGCTCCCCCGTACTAGCCAAAAACATTCAGTACTTC	CASSSPVLAKNIQYF
TRBV7-2	NA	TRBJ2-7	many	TGTGCCAGCAGCTTTAAGGACGGCTCCTACGAGCAGTACTTC	CASSFKDGSYEQYF
TRBV10-3	NA	TRBJ1-3	NA	TGTGCCATCAGTGCGGTCACCCGCCATGGAAACACCATATATTTT	CAISAVTRHGNTIYF
TRBV19	NA	TRBJ2-2	NA	TGTGCCAGTACCCTGGCGGGACTCTCGAACACCGGGGAGCTGTTTTTT	CASTLAGLSNTGELFF
TRBV5-1	TRBD1	TRBJ1-4	many	TGCGCCAGCAGTTACCAGGGGGCTGATGAAAAACTGTTTTTT	CASSYQGADEKLFF
TRBV7-9	TRBD1	TRBJ1-1	few	TGTGCCAGCTTTGGGGACAGGTTGAACACTGAAGCTTTCTTT	CASFGDRLNTEAFF